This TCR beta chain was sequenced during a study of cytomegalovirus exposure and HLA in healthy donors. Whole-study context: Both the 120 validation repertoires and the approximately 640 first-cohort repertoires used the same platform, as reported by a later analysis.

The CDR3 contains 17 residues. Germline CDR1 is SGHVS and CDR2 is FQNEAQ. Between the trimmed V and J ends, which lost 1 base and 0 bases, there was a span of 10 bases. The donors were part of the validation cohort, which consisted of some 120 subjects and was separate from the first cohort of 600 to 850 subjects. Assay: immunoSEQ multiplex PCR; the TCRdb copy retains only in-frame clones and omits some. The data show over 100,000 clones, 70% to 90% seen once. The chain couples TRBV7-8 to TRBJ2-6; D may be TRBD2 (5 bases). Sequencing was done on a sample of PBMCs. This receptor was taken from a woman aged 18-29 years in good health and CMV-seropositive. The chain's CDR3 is CASSLGRRSSGANVLTF. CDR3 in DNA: TGTGCCAGCAGCTTAGGGAGGAGGAGCTCTGGGGCCAACGTCCTGACTTTC.